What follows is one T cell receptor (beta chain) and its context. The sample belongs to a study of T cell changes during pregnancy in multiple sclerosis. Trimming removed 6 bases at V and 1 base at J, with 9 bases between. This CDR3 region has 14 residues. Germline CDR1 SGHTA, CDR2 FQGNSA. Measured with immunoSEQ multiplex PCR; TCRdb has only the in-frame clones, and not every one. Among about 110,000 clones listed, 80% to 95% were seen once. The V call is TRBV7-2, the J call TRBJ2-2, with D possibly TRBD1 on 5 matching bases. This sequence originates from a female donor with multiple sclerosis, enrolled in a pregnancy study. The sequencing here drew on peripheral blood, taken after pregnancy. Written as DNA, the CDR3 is TGTGCCAGCAGGATAAGGGGGAACACCGGGGAGCTGTTTTTT. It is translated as CASRIRGNTGELFF. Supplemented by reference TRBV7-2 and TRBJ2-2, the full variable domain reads GAGVSQSPSNKVTEKGKDVELRCDPISGHTALYWYRQSLGQGLEFLIYFQGNSAPDKSGLPSDRFSAERTGGSVSTLTIQRTQQEDSAVYLCASRIRGNTGELFFGEGSRLTVL.